The entry below describes one T cell receptor beta chain. Its antigen is not known. The data were obtained in a study of Ad26.COV2.S vaccination and SARS-CoV-2 variants. Indicated treatment: 15 to 20 received Ad26.COV2.S at low or high dose, single or two shots; a few received placebo; per-sample allocation not given. Samples were taken on day 63 after the first vaccine or placebo injection. Recruitment in Boston yielded a donor of adult age, 18-55 years. The CDR3 spans 14 residues. V gave up 6 bases and J gave up 0 bases; unmatched junction bases: 5. Germline CDR1 and CDR2: LNHDA and SQIVND (reference sequence). Method: immunoSEQ multiplex PCR; TCRdb's copy keeps in-frame clones and lacks some. The sample lists a few hundred thousand clones, about 80% occurring once. Study-wide results and limits: Among vaccine recipients, spike-specific TCR breadth exceeded that of placebo recipients. The analyses of TCR breadth and depth may have understated the size of total T cell responses.

The receptor was derived from a person between 18 and 65 years old who received the Ad26.COV2.S COVID-19 vaccine or a placebo. The chain joins TRBV19 to TRBJ2-7; 7 bases map to TRBD1. The input for sequencing was peripheral blood, taken in a trial of Ad26.COV2.S vaccine versus placebo. CDR3 amino acids: CASRIRTGSYEQYF. The DNA of the CDR3 is TGTGCCAGTAGGATACGGACAGGCTCCTACGAGCAGTACTTC.